A selection of T cell receptor beta chains follows, all from one sample in a study of T cell responses to AZD1222 COVID-19 vaccine. The assay was immunoSEQ multiplex PCR, and TCRdb's table has in-frame clones only and misses some. The table records 140,000 to 150,000 clones, roughly 93% of them present only once. Sequences were derived from peripheral blood, sampled after recovery from COVID-19. The source is an adult who had recovered from COVID-19. CDR3s include the opening cysteine and the closing phenylalanine or tryptophan. The order of the fields is J gene, V gene, D gene, clone size, CDR3 DNA, CDR3 protein. D genes are given only for firm matches. Clone size is not always given. Where it is, it says once, few, many or a class for expanded clones.

J gene: TRBJ1-2
V gene: TRBV29-1
D gene: TRBD1
clone size: few
CDR3 DNA: TGCAGCGTTGAACCTACAGGGGGTGGCTACACCTTC
CDR3 protein: CSVEPTGGGYTF

J gene: TRBJ2-2
V gene: TRBV4-1
D gene: TRBD2
clone size: NA
CDR3 DNA: TGCGCCAGCAGCCAAGCCCCTGCGGCGGGAGGTTCTGTCCCCGGGGAGCTGTTTTTT
CDR3 protein: CASSQAPAAGGSVPGELFF

J gene: TRBJ2-3
V gene: TRBV5-5
D gene: TRBD2
clone size: NA
CDR3 DNA: TGTGCCAGCAGCTTGGATGCGGGGGTTAGCACAGATACGCAGTATTTT
CDR3 protein: CASSLDAGVSTDTQYF

J gene: TRBJ1-3
V gene: TRBV9
D gene: TRBD1
clone size: NA
CDR3 DNA: TGTGCCAGCAGCCCGGGACAGGGGTACGGTGGAAACACCATATATTTT
CDR3 protein: CASSPGQGYGGNTIYF

J gene: TRBJ2-6
V gene: TRBV4-2
D gene: NA
clone size: NA
CDR3 DNA: TGTGCCAGCACTCCGAGAAGGGGCTCTGGGGCCAACGTCCTGACTTTC
CDR3 protein: CASTPRRGSGANVLTF

J gene: TRBJ2-2
V gene: TRBV25-1
D gene: NA
clone size: NA
CDR3 DNA: TGTGCCAGCAGTGCTACGAACACCGGGGAGCTGTTTTTT
CDR3 protein: CASSATNTGELFF

J gene: TRBJ2-2
V gene: TRBV18
D gene: NA
clone size: once
CDR3 DNA: TGTGCCAGCTCACCGAAGGCAGGCACCGGGGAGCTGTTTTTT
CDR3 protein: CASSPKAGTGELFF

J gene: TRBJ2-7
V gene: TRBV12-3/TRBV12-4
D gene: TRBD1
clone size: NA
CDR3 DNA: TGTGCCAGCAGGCAGACAGGGTCCTACGAGCAGTACTTC
CDR3 protein: CASRQTGSYEQYF

J gene: TRBJ2-7
V gene: TRBV12-3/TRBV12-4
D gene: TRBD1
clone size: NA
CDR3 DNA: TGTGCCAGCAGTTCGACAGGGTTCGTCGTGCAGTACTTC
CDR3 protein: CASSSTGFVVQYF

J gene: TRBJ2-1
V gene: TRBV5-6
D gene: TRBD2
clone size: NA
CDR3 DNA: TGTGCCAGCAGCCTGACTAGCGGGACCGCCTACAATGAGCAGTTCTTC
CDR3 protein: CASSLTSGTAYNEQFF

J gene: TRBJ1-1
V gene: TRBV27
D gene: NA
clone size: NA
CDR3 DNA: TGTGCCAGCAGTTTAGGTATGAACACTGAAGCTTTCTTT
CDR3 protein: CASSLGMNTEAFF

J gene: TRBJ1-2
V gene: TRBV6-1
D gene: TRBD1
clone size: NA
CDR3 DNA: TGTGCCAGCAGAACCCTCGGGACAGGGGGAGGGGGCTACACCTTC
CDR3 protein: CASRTLGTGGGGYTF

J gene: TRBJ2-1
V gene: TRBV7-4
D gene: NA
clone size: NA
CDR3 DNA: TGTGCCAGCAGCCCAACCGGCCACCTTTGGAATGAGCAGTTCTTC
CDR3 protein: CASSPTGHLWNEQFF

J gene: TRBJ2-5
V gene: TRBV10-3
D gene: TRBD2
clone size: NA
CDR3 DNA: TGTGCCATCAGTGGAGGAGAGACTAGCGCGGAGACCCAGTACTTC
CDR3 protein: CAISGGETSAETQYF

J gene: TRBJ2-5
V gene: TRBV5-1
D gene: TRBD1
clone size: NA
CDR3 DNA: TGCGCCAGCAGCCCCTGGGGGGACAGGGGGCTTATTCAAGAGACCCAGTACTTC
CDR3 protein: CASSPWGDRGLIQETQYF

J gene: TRBJ2-1
V gene: TRBV4-2
D gene: NA
clone size: NA
CDR3 DNA: TGTGCCAGCAGCCAAGAAAAGCGAACGTACAATGAGCAGTTCTTC
CDR3 protein: CASSQEKRTYNEQFF

J gene: TRBJ1-1
V gene: TRBV6-5
D gene: NA
clone size: NA
CDR3 DNA: TGTGCCAGCAGTTACTCGAGGGATACTGAAGCTTTCTTT
CDR3 protein: CASSYSRDTEAFF

J gene: TRBJ1-3
V gene: TRBV7-9
D gene: NA
clone size: NA
CDR3 DNA: TGTGCCAGCAGCTTAAGGGCAGGAGCTATTATGTCATCTGGAAACACCATATATTTT
CDR3 protein: CASSLRAGAIMSSGNTIYF

J gene: TRBJ1-4
V gene: TRBV6-5
D gene: NA
clone size: NA
CDR3 DNA: TGTGCCAGCAGGCCAGGGAACACTAATGAAAAACTGTTTTTT
CDR3 protein: CASRPGNTNEKLFF

J gene: TRBJ2-5
V gene: TRBV4-1
D gene: NA
clone size: NA
CDR3 DNA: TGCGCCAGCAGCCAAGATAGATGGGGGTACCAAGAGACCCAGTACTTC
CDR3 protein: CASSQDRWGYQETQYF

J gene: TRBJ1-4
V gene: TRBV28
D gene: NA
clone size: NA
CDR3 DNA: TGTGCCAGCAGTCCTCCACAGGGCCGGACAGAGAATGAAAAACTGTTTTTT
CDR3 protein: CASSPPQGRTENEKLFF

J gene: TRBJ2-7
V gene: TRBV12-2
D gene: NA
clone size: once
CDR3 DNA: TGTGCAAGGGGACAGGGGCACTACGAGCAGTACTTC
CDR3 protein: CARGQGHYEQYF

J gene: TRBJ2-1
V gene: TRBV28
D gene: NA
clone size: NA
CDR3 DNA: TGTGCCAGCAGTTTCCACGCTCGCTTCGGGAGCGGGCCCTCGGGGCGTGAGCAGTTCTTC
CDR3 protein: CASSFHARFGSGPSGREQFF

J gene: TRBJ1-1
V gene: TRBV2
D gene: TRBD1
clone size: NA
CDR3 DNA: TGTGCCAGCAGCACCAGGGACAGCCAAGGAACTGAAGCTTTCTTT
CDR3 protein: CASSTRDSQGTEAFF

J gene: TRBJ2-1
V gene: TRBV15
D gene: TRBD2
clone size: NA
CDR3 DNA: TGTGCCACCAGCAGAGATAAGGCGACTAGCGGGGTATACAATGAGCAGTTCTTC
CDR3 protein: CATSRDKATSGVYNEQFF

J gene: TRBJ2-1
V gene: TRBV3-1/TRBV3-2
D gene: NA
clone size: NA
CDR3 DNA: TGTGCCAGCAGCCAAGATCCCCTACCGAAGCAGTTCTTC
CDR3 protein: CASSQDPLPKQFF

J gene: TRBJ1-4
V gene: TRBV5-4
D gene: NA
clone size: NA
CDR3 DNA: TGTGCCAGCAGCACCGGGACCTTTAATGAAAAACTGTTTTTT
CDR3 protein: CASSTGTFNEKLFF

J gene: TRBJ2-3
V gene: TRBV4-1
D gene: TRBD2
clone size: NA
CDR3 DNA: TGCGCCAGCAGCCAAGGCACTAGCGCCCGCACAGATACGCAGTATTTT
CDR3 protein: CASSQGTSARTDTQYF

J gene: TRBJ2-7
V gene: TRBV30
D gene: NA
clone size: NA
CDR3 DNA: TGTGCCTGGAGCCAGGCCCACGAGCAGTACTTC
CDR3 protein: CAWSQAHEQYF

J gene: TRBJ2-1
V gene: TRBV9
D gene: TRBD2
clone size: NA
CDR3 DNA: TGTGCCAGCAGCATCCTAGCGGGAGGGAATGAGCAGTTCTTC
CDR3 protein: CASSILAGGNEQFF

J gene: TRBJ2-7
V gene: TRBV20-1
D gene: TRBD2
clone size: NA
CDR3 DNA: TGCAGTGCTAGTGATCTAGGTAGCGGGAGTCTCTACGAGCAGTACTTC
CDR3 protein: CSASDLGSGSLYEQYF

J gene: TRBJ1-1
V gene: TRBV6-2/TRBV6-3
D gene: NA
clone size: NA
CDR3 DNA: TGTGCCAGCAGCCAATACAATGAAGCTTTCTTT
CDR3 protein: CASSQYNEAFF

J gene: TRBJ2-1
V gene: TRBV4-1
D gene: NA
clone size: NA
CDR3 DNA: TGCGCCAGCAGCCAAGAAGAAGAGACACTGAGCTCCTACAATGAGCAGTTCTTC
CDR3 protein: CASSQEEETLSSYNEQFF

J gene: TRBJ2-7
V gene: TRBV5-4
D gene: NA
clone size: NA
CDR3 DNA: TGTGCCAGCAGCTTCACCCTTTTCCCTTACGAGCAGTACTTC
CDR3 protein: CASSFTLFPYEQYF

J gene: TRBJ1-2
V gene: TRBV4-1
D gene: NA
clone size: NA
CDR3 DNA: TGCGCCAGCAGCCAAGCCTCGGACGTACCATCCTATGGCTACACCTTC
CDR3 protein: CASSQASDVPSYGYTF

J gene: TRBJ1-2
V gene: TRBV5-1
D gene: NA
clone size: NA
CDR3 DNA: TGCGCCAGCAGCTTGGAAGGGACATCCGGCTACACCTTC
CDR3 protein: CASSLEGTSGYTF

J gene: TRBJ2-3
V gene: TRBV5-1
D gene: NA
clone size: NA
CDR3 DNA: TGCGCCAGCAGCGAGGACTTTGCAGATACGCAGTATTTT
CDR3 protein: CASSEDFADTQYF

J gene: TRBJ2-7
V gene: TRBV6-5
D gene: NA
clone size: NA
CDR3 DNA: TGTGCCAGCAGTTACCCCGGGGGCAACGAGCAGTACTTC
CDR3 protein: CASSYPGGNEQYF

J gene: TRBJ2-7
V gene: TRBV28
D gene: NA
clone size: NA
CDR3 DNA: TGTGCCAGCAGTTTAGTGAACGGCCTCTCCTACGAGCAGTACTTC
CDR3 protein: CASSLVNGLSYEQYF

J gene: TRBJ2-5
V gene: TRBV19
D gene: TRBD2
clone size: NA
CDR3 DNA: TGTGCCAGTAGTGGGCTAGCGGGAATCCAAGAGACCCAGTACTTC
CDR3 protein: CASSGLAGIQETQYF

J gene: TRBJ2-7
V gene: TRBV5-1
D gene: TRBD1
clone size: NA
CDR3 DNA: TGCGCCAGCAGCTTGGGACCGGGACAGCTTACCTACGAGCAGTACTTC
CDR3 protein: CASSLGPGQLTYEQYF

J gene: TRBJ2-3
V gene: TRBV6-1
D gene: NA
clone size: NA
CDR3 DNA: TGTGCCAGCAGTAAAGAGCTAGCCACCCGCACAGATACGCAGTATTTT
CDR3 protein: CASSKELATRTDTQYF

J gene: TRBJ2-7
V gene: TRBV18
D gene: TRBD2
clone size: once
CDR3 DNA: TGTGCCAGCTCACCCCGCCAGCGGGAGGGCCTGGGGGACTACGAGCAGTACTTC
CDR3 protein: CASSPRQREGLGDYEQYF

J gene: TRBJ2-5
V gene: TRBV2
D gene: NA
clone size: NA
CDR3 DNA: TGTGCCAGCAGTGGGGCATCAGGCCGGGAGACCCAGTACTTC
CDR3 protein: CASSGASGRETQYF

J gene: TRBJ1-2
V gene: TRBV15
D gene: TRBD1
clone size: NA
CDR3 DNA: TGTGCCACCAGCAGGAGTGGACAGGGGGTCTATGGCTACACCTTC
CDR3 protein: CATSRSGQGVYGYTF